Reported below is one TCR beta chain. The data derive from a study of blood T cell repertoires in COVID-19. The CDR3 has 16 amino acids. The germline V gene encodes CDR1 SGHNT and CDR2 YYREEE (reference sequence). V dropped 0 bases and J dropped 8; count of bases not matched to a gene: 13. In the authors' methods: Reference gene primer amplification gave estimated nucleated cell counts. The table came from immunoSEQ multiplex PCR; TCRdb's copy has only in-frame clones and leaves some out. V and J calls and clone size come straight from that table; D and trimming were deduced from the DNA. The table lists about 260,000 clones, more than 85% of them singletons.

Material: peripheral blood. This receptor was obtained from a young adult with COVID-19, enrolled during active disease. The genes are TRBV5-4 and TRBJ1-2; 7 nucleotides match TRBD1. CDR3 sequence (DNA): TGTGCCAGCAGCTTGGTTCAGGAACAGGGGCTGAGCGGCTACACCTTC. It specifies CASSLVQEQGLSGYTF.